What follows is one T cell receptor beta chain and its context. This entry is derived from a study of blood T cell repertoires in COVID-19. Study at large: The samples span acute and convalescent COVID-19 from the United States, Italy and Spain.

Clones were sequenced by immunoSEQ multiplex PCR, and TCRdb holds only the in-frame ones, with some missing. The top ten clones hold about 3% of a sample with roughly 250,000 clones, 88% of them seen once. V gave up 3 bases and J gave up 7 bases; unmatched junction bases: 8. The CDR3 consists of 15 residues. Germline V lookup: CDR1 SGHTS, CDR2 YDEGEE. The V call is TRBV5-8, the J call TRBJ1-5, with TRBD1 matching 9 bases. The source is a woman aged 50 to 60 who had recovered from COVID-19. The sequenced material came from PBMCs or T cells enriched from blood (not recorded which). CDR3 coding DNA: TGTGCCAGCAGCTGGGACAGGGCCTTGGGCCAGCCCCAGCATTTT. Protein: CASSWDRALGQPQHF.